These T cell receptor beta chains were read from a single sample in a study of shared clonotypes between healthy human individuals. Assay: immunoSEQ multiplex PCR; the TCRdb copy retains only in-frame clones and omits some. This table holds over 400,000 clones, roughly 80% found once. Sequencing was carried out using PBMCs. All receptors come from a woman between 35 and 50 years old in good health. Some clones in this sample may be carry-over from other donors' samples. The CDR3 runs from the conserved cysteine through the conserved F or W. The order of the fields is CDR3 length, V gene, clone size, J gene, D gene, CDR3 DNA, CDR3 protein. The D gene is left open where the match is weak. Size tells how often a clone was seen (once, few, many) or the class of an expanded clone, and some rows leave it out.

len: 15
v_gene: TRBV30
abundance: .
j_gene: TRBJ2-2
d_gene: TRBD1
CDR3nt: TGTGCATGGAGTATGACGACAGGGCGTCCCGGGGAGCTGTTCTTT
CDR3aa: CAWSMTTGRPGELFF

len: 16
v_gene: TRBV9
abundance: .
j_gene: TRBJ2-1
d_gene: .
CDR3nt: TGTGCCAGCAGTGTACGGGGCTCTGCCGCCTACAATGAGCAGTTCTTC
CDR3aa: CASSVRGSAAYNEQFF

len: 15
v_gene: TRBV5-1
abundance: once
j_gene: TRBJ2-5
d_gene: TRBD2
CDR3nt: TGCGCCAGCAGCTTGGGCGGGAGGGCGGAGGAGACCCAGTACTTC
CDR3aa: CASSLGGRAEETQYF

len: 14
v_gene: TRBV5-1
abundance: once
j_gene: TRBJ2-3
d_gene: .
CDR3nt: TGCGCCAGCAGGCAGGAGGGGTGGGCAGATACGCAGTATTTT
CDR3aa: CASRQEGWADTQYF

len: 14
v_gene: TRBV19
abundance: .
j_gene: TRBJ2-3
d_gene: .
CDR3nt: TGTGCCAGTACCGGGACATCGAGCGCAGATACGCAGTATTTT
CDR3aa: CASTGTSSADTQYF

len: 13
v_gene: TRBV6-5
abundance: .
j_gene: TRBJ1-2
d_gene: .
CDR3nt: TGTGCCAGCAGTTACTCGTTCAAGGGGACATACACCTTC
CDR3aa: CASSYSFKGTYTF

len: 12
v_gene: TRBV14
abundance: .
j_gene: TRBJ1-1
d_gene: .
CDR3nt: TGTGCCAGCAGCCCACAGAATAGGGAAGCTTTCTTT
CDR3aa: CASSPQNREAFF

len: 13
v_gene: TRBV30
abundance: once
j_gene: TRBJ1-5
d_gene: .
CDR3nt: TGTGCCTGGGCCAACTTCCCCAATCAGCCCCAGCATTTT
CDR3aa: CAWANFPNQPQHF

len: 17
v_gene: TRBV27
abundance: .
j_gene: TRBJ2-1
d_gene: TRBD2
CDR3nt: TGTGCCAGCAGTTCAGGACTAGCGTCGAGCTCCTACAATGAGCAGTTCTTC
CDR3aa: CASSSGLASSSYNEQFF

len: 15
v_gene: TRBV7-2
abundance: .
j_gene: TRBJ1-4
d_gene: .
CDR3nt: TGTGCCAGCAGCCTCCCACGGGGGAGGTATGAAAAACTGTTTTTT
CDR3aa: CASSLPRGRYEKLFF

len: 15
v_gene: TRBV30
abundance: .
j_gene: TRBJ2-7
d_gene: TRBD2
CDR3nt: TGTGCCTGGAGTGGGACTAGCCCGTTCTCCTACGAGCAGTACTTC
CDR3aa: CAWSGTSPFSYEQYF

len: 14
v_gene: TRBV7-9
abundance: .
j_gene: TRBJ2-7
d_gene: .
CDR3nt: TGTGCCAGCAGCTTGAGGAGCGGATCCTACGAGCAGTACTTC
CDR3aa: CASSLRSGSYEQYF

len: 15
v_gene: TRBV19
abundance: .
j_gene: TRBJ1-5
d_gene: .
CDR3nt: TGTGCCAGTAGTTTGATGGGGGGCACATATCAGCCCCAGCATTTT
CDR3aa: CASSLMGGTYQPQHF

len: 13
v_gene: TRBV27
abundance: .
j_gene: TRBJ1-2
d_gene: .
CDR3nt: TGTGCCAGCAGTTTTCGCGGGGGATATGGCTACACCTTC
CDR3aa: CASSFRGGYGYTF

len: 13
v_gene: TRBV28
abundance: .
j_gene: TRBJ2-3
d_gene: .
CDR3nt: TGTGCCAGCAGTAGACCAGGGTCAGATACGCAGTATTTT
CDR3aa: CASSRPGSDTQYF

len: 13
v_gene: TRBV6-4
abundance: once
j_gene: TRBJ1-5
d_gene: .
CDR3nt: TGTGCCAGCAGTTTGGGGGAGAATCAGCCCCAGCATTTT
CDR3aa: CASSLGENQPQHF

len: 13
v_gene: TRBV18
abundance: .
j_gene: TRBJ2-5
d_gene: .
CDR3nt: TGTGCCAGCTCCCCGCCCACCCAAGAGACCCAGTACTTC
CDR3aa: CASSPPTQETQYF

len: 13
v_gene: TRBV12-5
abundance: .
j_gene: TRBJ2-5
d_gene: .
CDR3nt: TGTGCTAGTGGTTCGGCGACAGAAGAGACCCAGTACTTC
CDR3aa: CASGSATEETQYF

len: 15
v_gene: TRBV4-3
abundance: .
j_gene: TRBJ2-5
d_gene: .
CDR3nt: TGCGCCAGCAGCCAAGAAGGGGGACCGGGAGAGACCCAGTACTTC
CDR3aa: CASSQEGGPGETQYF

len: 15
v_gene: TRBV7-3
abundance: .
j_gene: TRBJ2-7
d_gene: .
CDR3nt: TGTGCCAGCAGCTCTCCATCGGTGGGGGCAGACGAGCAGTACTTC
CDR3aa: CASSSPSVGADEQYF

len: 14
v_gene: TRBV30
abundance: .
j_gene: TRBJ2-2
d_gene: TRBD1
CDR3nt: TGTGCCTTCGACGGACAGGGGAACACCGGGGAGCTGTTTTTT
CDR3aa: CAFDGQGNTGELFF

len: 18
v_gene: TRBV4-2
abundance: .
j_gene: TRBJ2-2
d_gene: TRBD2
CDR3nt: TGTGCCAGCAGCCAAGGAGGTGCTAGCGGGAGTGTCACCGGGGAGCTGTTTTTT
CDR3aa: CASSQGGASGSVTGELFF

len: 14
v_gene: TRBV5-1
abundance: .
j_gene: TRBJ2-5
d_gene: .
CDR3nt: TGCGCCAGCAGCGCAGACAGTCTTCGGGAGACCCAGTACTTC
CDR3aa: CASSADSLRETQYF

len: 14
v_gene: TRBV30
abundance: .
j_gene: TRBJ1-2
d_gene: .
CDR3nt: TGTGCCTGGAGCCGGATGTCCACGAACTATGGCTACACCTTC
CDR3aa: CAWSRMSTNYGYTF

len: 14
v_gene: TRBV7-2
abundance: .
j_gene: TRBJ2-7
d_gene: .
CDR3nt: TGTGCCAGCAGCTTAGATAGAGGATTCTACGAGCAGTACTTC
CDR3aa: CASSLDRGFYEQYF

len: 15
v_gene: TRBV11-2
abundance: .
j_gene: TRBJ1-4
d_gene: TRBD1
CDR3nt: TGTGCCAGCAGCCCCACAGGGGGCGCAACGGAAAAACTGTTTTTT
CDR3aa: CASSPTGGATEKLFF

len: 18
v_gene: TRBV5-1
abundance: once
j_gene: TRBJ2-6
d_gene: .
CDR3nt: TGCGCCAGCAGCTTTGGGCATATACAAAACTCTGGGGCCAACGTCCTGACTTTC
CDR3aa: CASSFGHIQNSGANVLTF

len: 14
v_gene: TRBV6-4
abundance: .
j_gene: TRBJ2-4
d_gene: TRBD1
CDR3nt: TGTGCCAGCAGTGCCGGGACAGGGGGCAACATTCAGTACTTC
CDR3aa: CASSAGTGGNIQYF

len: 13
v_gene: TRBV6-5
abundance: .
j_gene: TRBJ2-7
d_gene: .
CDR3nt: TGTGCCAGCAGTTACGGCAGTTTGTTGGAGCAGTACTTC
CDR3aa: CASSYGSLLEQYF

len: 15
v_gene: TRBV9
abundance: .
j_gene: TRBJ2-1
d_gene: .
CDR3nt: TGTGCCAGCAGCGCCCAGGAGGCCCCCGGCGGTGAGCAGTTCTTC
CDR3aa: CASSAQEAPGGEQFF

len: 14
v_gene: TRBV18
abundance: .
j_gene: TRBJ1-1
d_gene: .
CDR3nt: TGTGCCAGCTCACCGAATTTAGGGGACACTGAAGCTTTCTTT
CDR3aa: CASSPNLGDTEAFF

len: 14
v_gene: TRBV9
abundance: once
j_gene: TRBJ2-7
d_gene: .
CDR3nt: TGTGCCAGCAGCATACGGGACGTCTTGGGGGAGCAGTACTTC
CDR3aa: CASSIRDVLGEQYF

len: 14
v_gene: TRBV5-1
abundance: .
j_gene: TRBJ1-1
d_gene: TRBD1
CDR3nt: TGCGCCAGCAGCCAACAGGGGGGGAACACTGAAGCTTTCTTT
CDR3aa: CASSQQGGNTEAFF

len: 15
v_gene: TRBV5-1
abundance: .
j_gene: TRBJ2-7
d_gene: TRBD1
CDR3nt: TGCGCCAGCAGCGGAGACGGGACAGGGGTGGACGAGCAGTACTTC
CDR3aa: CASSGDGTGVDEQYF

len: 14
v_gene: TRBV7-9
abundance: .
j_gene: TRBJ2-7
d_gene: .
CDR3nt: TGTGCCAGCAGCCCCTCGGGTCTCTCCTACGAGCAGTACTTC
CDR3aa: CASSPSGLSYEQYF

len: 14
v_gene: TRBV6-1
abundance: .
j_gene: TRBJ1-2
d_gene: TRBD1
CDR3nt: TGTGCCAGCAGTGAAGGCCAGGGGGGTTATGGCTACACCTTC
CDR3aa: CASSEGQGGYGYTF

len: 16
v_gene: TRBV9
abundance: few
j_gene: TRBJ2-1
d_gene: .
CDR3nt: TGTGCCAGCAGCGTAATCCAGTCAGTTCGGTACAATGAGCAGTTCTTC
CDR3aa: CASSVIQSVRYNEQFF

len: 14
v_gene: TRBV30
abundance: .
j_gene: TRBJ1-4
d_gene: .
CDR3nt: TGTGCCTGGAGTGTGCACGGGACTAATGAAAAACTGTTTTTT
CDR3aa: CAWSVHGTNEKLFF

len: 14
v_gene: TRBV7-2
abundance: .
j_gene: TRBJ2-1
d_gene: TRBD2
CDR3nt: TGTGCCAGCAGCGCTAGCGGGAGAATCAATGAGCAGTTCTTC
CDR3aa: CASSASGRINEQFF

len: 17
v_gene: TRBV7-9
abundance: .
j_gene: TRBJ2-2
d_gene: TRBD1
CDR3nt: TGTGCCAGCAGCTCAATCCCCGGACAGGGGAGGGCCGGGGAGCTGTTTTTT
CDR3aa: CASSSIPGQGRAGELFF

len: 16
v_gene: TRBV2
abundance: .
j_gene: TRBJ1-5
d_gene: .
CDR3nt: TGTGCCAGCAGGGAGGGAACATCCTCGGGCAATCAGCCCCAGCATTTT
CDR3aa: CASREGTSSGNQPQHF

len: 12
v_gene: TRBV7-9
abundance: few
j_gene: TRBJ2-1
d_gene: .
CDR3nt: TGTGCCAGCAGCTTATTAGTCAATGAGCAGTTCTTC
CDR3aa: CASSLLVNEQFF

len: 11
v_gene: TRBV6-1
abundance: .
j_gene: TRBJ2-7
d_gene: .
CDR3nt: TGTGCCAGCAGTGATGGGGCAGCTCAGTACTTC
CDR3aa: CASSDGAAQYF

len: 16
v_gene: TRBV5-6
abundance: .
j_gene: TRBJ1-1
d_gene: TRBD1
CDR3nt: TGTGCCAGCAGCCTGGGACAGGCGACGTCGAACACTGAAGCTTTCTTT
CDR3aa: CASSLGQATSNTEAFF

len: 16
v_gene: TRBV6-8
abundance: .
j_gene: TRBJ2-7
d_gene: TRBD1
CDR3nt: TGTGCCAGCAGTTCGACCGGGACAGGGTTTTCCTACGAGCAGTACTTC
CDR3aa: CASSSTGTGFSYEQYF

len: 16
v_gene: TRBV19
abundance: .
j_gene: TRBJ2-7
d_gene: TRBD2
CDR3nt: TGTGCCAGTAGCAGGTCGACTAGCGGGGCTTCCTACGAGCAGTACTTC
CDR3aa: CASSRSTSGASYEQYF

len: 14
v_gene: TRBV5-1
abundance: .
j_gene: TRBJ2-7
d_gene: .
CDR3nt: TGCGCCAGCAGCTTGGATGTGGAATCCTACGAGCAGTACTTC
CDR3aa: CASSLDVESYEQYF

len: 15
v_gene: TRBV29-1
abundance: .
j_gene: TRBJ2-1
d_gene: TRBD2
CDR3nt: TGCAGCGTTATGATGGGGCTAGCGGGAGGGGGTGAGCAGTTCTTC
CDR3aa: CSVMMGLAGGGEQFF

len: 12
v_gene: TRBV11-2
abundance: .
j_gene: TRBJ2-3
d_gene: .
CDR3nt: TGTGCCAGCAGCTTAGATTTGGTAGCGCCGAATTTT
CDR3aa: CASSLDLVAPNF

len: 16
v_gene: TRBV7-2
abundance: .
j_gene: TRBJ2-3
d_gene: TRBD2
CDR3nt: TGTGCCAGCAGCCACACAGCAGCGGGGAGATCAGATACGCAGTATTTT
CDR3aa: CASSHTAAGRSDTQYF

len: 11
v_gene: TRBV2
abundance: many
j_gene: TRBJ2-1
d_gene: .
CDR3nt: TGTGCCAGCAGTGAGCTAGCCTACCAGTTCTTC
CDR3aa: CASSELAYQFF

len: 13
v_gene: TRBV6-5
abundance: .
j_gene: TRBJ2-7
d_gene: TRBD2
CDR3nt: TGTGCCAGCAGTTGGGGGTCGGGAGGCGAGCAGTACTTC
CDR3aa: CASSWGSGGEQYF